This T cell receptor beta chain comes out of a study of response to subunit inactivated influenza vaccine. TCRdb called the RT-PCR reads again in MiXCR, with one record for every CDR3 protein. This table has more than 500,000 distinct CDR3 sequences, over 9% appearing once. This clonotype was observed a handful of times. V was trimmed by 7 bases and J by 8 bases, leaving 20 bases between them. The CDR3 covers 15 residues. These same records also appear under a second study, on T cells expressing NK-cell markers. That paper notes: TCR beta cDNA was made by 5'RACE template switching with UMIs. Sorted CD3+CD56+NKG2C+, CD3+CD56+NKG2C- and CD3+CD56-NKG2C+ T cells provided the TCR beta repertoires. NKG2C+ dominant clonotype frequencies in six donors were roughly 1.0-8% of CD8+ T cells. It was still unclear whether expanded NKG2C+ T cell clones were HCMV specific.

The chain employs TRBV12-3 or TRBV12-4 and TRBJ1-4; TRBD1 might be the D (5 bases). The sample consisted of PBMCs from blood, taken on the day of vaccination. The sequence came from a man aged 50-59 years who received an inactivated influenza vaccine. CDR3 DNA: TGTGCCAGCACCCGGGGGGAAGGGATTGGCGAAAAACTGTTTTTT. This translates into CASTRGEGIGEKLFF.